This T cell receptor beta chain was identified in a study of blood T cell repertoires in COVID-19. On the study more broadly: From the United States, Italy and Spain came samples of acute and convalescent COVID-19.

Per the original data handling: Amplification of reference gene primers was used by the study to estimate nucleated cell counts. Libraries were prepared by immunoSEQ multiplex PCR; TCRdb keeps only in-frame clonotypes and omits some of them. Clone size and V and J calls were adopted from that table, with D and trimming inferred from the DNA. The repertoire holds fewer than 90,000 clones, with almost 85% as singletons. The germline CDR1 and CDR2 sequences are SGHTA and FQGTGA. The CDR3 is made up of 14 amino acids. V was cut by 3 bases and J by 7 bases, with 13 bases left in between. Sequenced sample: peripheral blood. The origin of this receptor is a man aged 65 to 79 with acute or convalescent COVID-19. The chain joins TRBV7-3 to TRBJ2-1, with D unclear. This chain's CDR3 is CASSFTTRSNEQFF. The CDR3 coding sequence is TGTGCCAGCAGCTTCACCACGAGAAGTAATGAGCAGTTCTTC.